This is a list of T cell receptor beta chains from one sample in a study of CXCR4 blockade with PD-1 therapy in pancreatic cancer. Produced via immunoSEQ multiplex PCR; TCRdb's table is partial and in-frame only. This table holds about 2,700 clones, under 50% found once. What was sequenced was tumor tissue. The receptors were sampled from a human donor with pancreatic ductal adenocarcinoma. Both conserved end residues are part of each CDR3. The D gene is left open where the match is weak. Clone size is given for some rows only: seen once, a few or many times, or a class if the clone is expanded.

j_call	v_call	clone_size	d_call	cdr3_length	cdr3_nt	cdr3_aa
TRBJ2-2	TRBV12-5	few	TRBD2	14	TGTGCCAGCACCAGCGGGGCCCTTCCCGGGGAGCTGTTTTTT	CASTSGALPGELFF
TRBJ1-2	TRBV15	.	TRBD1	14	TGTGCCACCAGCATCCAGGGGGCAAGCTATGGCTACACCTTC	CATSIQGASYGYTF
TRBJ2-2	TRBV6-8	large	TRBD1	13	TGTGCCAGCAGTGACAGGGACACCGGGGAGCTGTTTTTT	CASSDRDTGELFF
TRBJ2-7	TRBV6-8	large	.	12	TGTGCCACCAAGCGCCAGGGGAGCGAGCAGTACTTC	CATKRQGSEQYF
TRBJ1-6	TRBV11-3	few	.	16	TGTGCCAGCAGCTCAACCCCCGGGGGCCTCGGTTCACCCCTCCACTTT	CASSSTPGGLGSPLHF
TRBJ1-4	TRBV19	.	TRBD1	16	TGTGCCAGTAGTTTCGGACAGGGGGCGTCTAATGAAAAACTGTTTTTT	CASSFGQGASNEKLFF
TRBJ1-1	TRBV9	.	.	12	TGTGCCAGCAGAGACAGGTTCTCTGAAGCTTTCTTT	CASRDRFSEAFF
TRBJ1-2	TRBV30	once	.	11	TGTGCCTGGAGTTTTCTTCGTGGCTACACCTTC	CAWSFLRGYTF
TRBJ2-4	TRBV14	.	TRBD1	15	TGTGCCAGCAGCCGAACGACAGGGTGGAGAAACATTCAGTACTTC	CASSRTTGWRNIQYF
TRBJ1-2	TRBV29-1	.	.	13	TGCAGCGTTCGATCGACAGCTAACTATGGCTACACCTTC	CSVRSTANYGYTF
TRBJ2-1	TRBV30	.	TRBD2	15	TGTGCCTGTACCCGGACTAGCGGGGACTACAATGAGCAGTTCTTC	CACTRTSGDYNEQFF
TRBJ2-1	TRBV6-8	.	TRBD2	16	TGTGCCAGCAGTGCACGATTGGGGCGGGGGTTGGATGAGCAGTTCTTC	CASSARLGRGLDEQFF
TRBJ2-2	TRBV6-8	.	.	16	TGTGCCAGCAGTAGAGTGATGGGGGTCGACACCGGGGAGCTGTTTTTT	CASSRVMGVDTGELFF
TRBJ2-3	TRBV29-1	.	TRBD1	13	TGCAGTTGGGGGGACAGGGTCACAGATACGCAGTATTTT	CSWGDRVTDTQYF
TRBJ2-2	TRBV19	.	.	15	TGTGCCAGTAGTATGGAGGGGGCCGGCACCGGGGAGCTGTTTTTT	CASSMEGAGTGELFF
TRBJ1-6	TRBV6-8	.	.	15	TGTGCCAGCAGTTACTCTCACGGGGCTGGGGGTTCCCTCCACTTT	CASSYSHGAGGSLHF
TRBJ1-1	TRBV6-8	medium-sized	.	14	TGTGCCAGCACCTCAAGTCGGGACCCCCTGGAGGCTTTCTTT	CASTSSRDPLEAFF
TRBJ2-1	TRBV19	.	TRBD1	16	TGTGCCAGTATTGGGACAGGGGGTGGCTCCTACAATGAGCAGTTCTTC	CASIGTGGGSYNEQFF
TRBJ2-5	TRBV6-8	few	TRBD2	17	TGTGCCAGCATCACAAGACTAGCGGGGAAGGTCGGTGAGACCCAGTACTTC	CASITRLAGKVGETQYF
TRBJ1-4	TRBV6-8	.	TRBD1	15	TGTGCCAGCAGTTACTCGAGGGACAGAGGCGCAAAACTGTTTTTT	CASSYSRDRGAKLFF
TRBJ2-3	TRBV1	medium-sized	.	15	TGCGCCAGCAGCCAAGGAATACCTCGGGACCATACGCAGTATTTT	CASSQGIPRDHTQYF
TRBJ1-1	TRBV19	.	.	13	TGTGCCAGTAGTAGGCTGATGAACACTGAAGCTTTCTTT	CASSRLMNTEAFF
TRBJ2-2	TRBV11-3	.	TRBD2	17	TGTGCCAGCAGCCGATCCTCCGCGGGGGTGAACACCGGGGAGCTGTTTTTT	CASSRSSAGVNTGELFF
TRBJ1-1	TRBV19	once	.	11	TGTGCCAGTAGGGGGAACACTGAAGCTTTCTTT	CASRGNTEAFF
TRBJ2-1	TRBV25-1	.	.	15	TGTGCCAGCAGTGAATGGGGTATGAGGGGGGCTGAGCAGTTCTTC	CASSEWGMRGAEQFF
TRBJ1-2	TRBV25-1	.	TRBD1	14	TGTGCCAGCAGTCCCAGACAGGGGGAGACAGGCTACACCTTC	CASSPRQGETGYTF
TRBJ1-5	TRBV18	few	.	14	TGTGCCAGCTCACTGTCGGCGGGAGAACAGCCCCAGCATTTT	CASSLSAGEQPQHF
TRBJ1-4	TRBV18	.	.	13	TGTGCCAGCTCCGACGGACCTACCGGAAAACTGTTTTTT	CASSDGPTGKLFF